These 27 T cell receptor beta chains were sequenced from one sample in a study of glioma-infiltrating T cells after dendritic cell vaccination. Assay used: immunoSEQ multiplex PCR; TCRdb lists only in-frame clones, some missing. The sample carries tens of thousands of clones, just under 85% recorded once. The time point denotes: after dendritic cell vaccination, including at tumor progression/relapse. This specimen consisted of blood, obtained after dendritic cell vaccination. The receptors here all came from a human donor with glioblastoma.

A few counts support this clone. The rearrangement uses TRBV27 and TRBJ2-1; no definite D call. The CDR3 sequence is 12 residues long. Per the germline V gene, CDR1 is MNHEY and CDR2 is SMNVEV (reference sequence). The V end was cut by 6 bases, the J end by 5 bases, with 8 bases between. CDR3 nucleotide sequence: TGTGCCAGCAGGGCTAGACACAATGAGCAGTTCTTC. Amino acid sequence: CASRARHNEQFF.

The V and J genes are TRBV6-6 and TRBJ2-5; 7 bases map to TRBD1. CDR3 size: 16 residues. Per germline, CDR1 MNHNY and CDR2 SVGAGI (reference sequence). V gave up 2 bases and J gave up 2 bases; unmatched junction bases: 8. The CDR3 region is CASSYPPPGQQETQYF. The CDR3 DNA follows: TGTGCCAGCAGTTACCCACCTCCGGGACAGCAAGAGACCCAGTACTTC.

V and J are TRBV7-2 and TRBJ2-1; tentatively, D is TRBD1 (5 bases). V lost 1 base and J lost 4, with 14 bases in between. This CDR3 spans 16 amino acids. CDR1 and CDR2 from the germline V gene are SGHTA and FQGNSA. The DNA for the CDR3 is TGTGCCAGCAGCTTAGGGGCAGGGTCAGTATACAATGAGCAGTTCTTC. Translated: CASSLGAGSVYNEQFF.

The chain uses TRBV6-4 and TRBJ2-3; D is perhaps TRBD1 (5 bases). V lost 6 bases and J 1 base, leaving 11 bases between the germline ends. From germline, CDR1 is MRHNA and CDR2 SNTAGT. The CDR3 is made up of 14 amino acids. CDR3 sequence reads: CASSRDIGTDTQYF. The CDR3 coding sequence is TGTGCCAGCAGCAGGGATATCGGCACAGATACGCAGTATTTT.

This chain uses TRBV6-5 with TRBJ2-5, with D perhaps matching TRBD2 (6 bases). Trimming took off 3 bases at V and 5 bases at J, with 10 bases between the two ends. In germline, CDR1 is MNHEY, CDR2 SVGAGI. CDR3 length: 13 amino acids. CDR3 sequence (DNA): TGTGCCAGCAGTTATGTGGCGGGGGAGACCCAGTACTTC. The encoded protein is CASSYVAGETQYF.

The chain recombines TRBV5-1 with TRBJ1-4; D gene ambiguous. Trimming took 0 bases from V and 0 from J, leaving 12 bases between them. The length of the CDR3 is 17 residues. Germline assignment: CDR1 SGHRS and CDR2 YFSETQ. CDR3 DNA: TGCGCCAGCAGCTTGGTCCCCAGCGATGCAACTAATGAAAAACTGTTTTTT. Translating it yields CASSLVPSDATNEKLFF. Full variable domain (remainder filled in from reference TRBV5-1 and TRBJ1-4): KAGVTQTPRYLIKTRGQQVTLSCSPISGHRSVSWYQQTPGQGLQFLFEYFSETQRNKGNFPGRFSGRQFSNSRSEMNVSTLELGDSALYLCASSLVPSDATNEKLFFGSGTQLSVL.

The chain combines TRBV2 with TRBJ1-2; D unclear. Germline lookup yields CDR1 SNHLY and CDR2 FYNNEI. V shed 7 bases and J shed 8 bases, with 11 bases lying between them. This CDR3 has 11 amino acids. This chain's CDR3 is CASMGREGYTF. CDR3 nucleotides: TGTGCCAGCATGGGTAGGGAGGGCTACACCTTC.

The gene calls are TRBV19 and TRBJ2-7; 7 bases line up with TRBD1. Germline V gene lookup returns CDR1 LNHDA and CDR2 SQIVND (reference sequence). The CDR3 sequence is 16 residues long. Trimming took 4 bases from V and 2 from J; bases not matched to a gene: 11. The CDR3 sequence is CASSTVTGDRAYEQYF. The DNA of the CDR3 is TGTGCCAGTAGTACCGTAACAGGGGACAGAGCCTACGAGCAGTACTTC.

The rearrangement uses TRBV4-1 and TRBJ2-7; D is possibly TRBD2 (6 bases). V was trimmed by 1 base and J by 5 bases, leaving 21 bases between them. The CDR3 loop spans 17 amino acids. The germline V gene has CDR1 MGHRA and CDR2 YSYEKL. CDR3 residues: CASSQVDMGLPRDEQYF. The CDR3 coding sequence is TGCGCCAGCAGCCAAGTCGATATGGGACTTCCCCGGGACGAGCAGTACTTC.

The genes are TRBV7-2 and TRBJ2-7, with 9 bases matching TRBD1. The CDR3 loop spans 16 amino acids. CDR1 and CDR2 from the germline V gene are SGHTA and FQGNSA. J gave up 4 bases and V 7 bases, and 14 bases lay outside the gene matches. CDR3 residues: CASTPLEGQGYYEQYF. As DNA, the CDR3 is TGTGCCAGCACCCCATTGGAGGGACAGGGATATTACGAGCAGTACTTC.

The CDR3 is CASSQLVQGGKNTEAFF. The CDR3 coding sequence is TGCGCCAGCAGCCAATTGGTTCAGGGAGGTAAGAACACTGAAGCTTTCTTT. V is TRBV4-1 and J is TRBJ1-1; TRBD1 is a possible D gene (5 bases). V lost 2 bases, J lost 1 base, and 17 bases lay in between. CDR1 is MGHRA and CDR2 is YSYEKL in the germline V gene. This CDR3 region has 17 residues.

The rearrangement joins TRBV10-3 to TRBJ1-5; no firm D call. V lost 2 bases and J lost 0, with 11 bases in between. CDR1 ENHRY and CDR2 SYGVKD come from the germline V gene. The CDR3 runs 16 residues. The CDR3 loop reads CAISEAPRNSNQPQHF. Here the CDR3 DNA reads TGTGCCATCAGTGAGGCCCCGAGGAATAGCAATCAGCCCCAGCATTTT.

This clone was observed a handful of times. CDR3 region: CAWSGGGGNQPQHF. The CDR3 bases are TGTGCCTGGAGTGGAGGGGGAGGCAATCAGCCCCAGCATTTT. The chain recombines TRBV30 with TRBJ1-5; D may be TRBD1 (6 bases). With 1 base removed from V and 2 bases from J, the gap between germline ends came to 9 bases. The CDR3 is made up of 14 amino acids. CDR1 is GTSNPN and CDR2 is SVGIG in the germline V gene (reference sequence).

The chain carries TRBV11-2 and TRBJ2-2; 11 positions agree with TRBD2. Trimming at V came to 7 bases and at J to 7 bases, leaving 8 bases not matched to a gene. This CDR3 has 15 residues. Germline CDR1 SGHAT, CDR2 FQNNGV. CDR3 nucleotide sequence: TGTGCCAGCATTGCTAGCGGGGGGATAGGCGGGGAGCTGTTTTTT. Protein: CASIASGGIGGELFF.

The chain uses TRBV30 and TRBJ1-2, with 7 nucleotides matching TRBD1. Germline CDR1 and CDR2: GTSNPN and SVGIG (reference sequence). V lost 1 base to trimming and J lost 0 bases; unmatched junction nucleotides: 2. The CDR3 is 14 residues long. The CDR3 here is CAWSAGQSNYGYTF. The CDR3 DNA reads TGTGCCTGGAGTGCGGGACAGTCTAACTATGGCTACACCTTC.

The chain is built from TRBV30 and TRBJ2-5; 12 nucleotides line up with TRBD2. Germline V gene lookup returns CDR1 GTSNPN and CDR2 SVGIG (reference sequence). J was trimmed by 9 bases and V by 2 bases; bases with no gene match: 7. The CDR3 runs to 14 residues. DNA for the CDR3: TGTGCCTGGAGTCCGGGACTAGCGGGTCTGTCCCAGTACTTC. Protein: CAWSPGLAGLSQYF. Full variable domain (outside the CDR3, taken from reference TRBV30 and TRBJ2-5): SQTIHQWPATLVQPVGSPLSLECTVEGTSNPNLYWYRQAAGRGLQLLFYSVGIGQISSEVPQNLSASRPQDRQFILSSKKLLLSDSGFYLCAWSPGLAGLSQYFGPGTRLLVL.

This sequence joins TRBV4-2 and TRBJ2-2, with TRBD2 as a possible D gene (5 bases). V dropped 3 bases and J dropped 3 bases, with 14 bases sitting between them. From germline, CDR1 is LGHNA and CDR2 YNFKEQ. The length of the CDR3 is 16 residues. CDR3 protein: CASSQRGKGDTGELFF. Here the CDR3 DNA reads TGTGCCAGCAGCCAGAGAGGGAAGGGAGACACCGGGGAGCTGTTTTTT.

The chain couples TRBV5-1 to TRBJ2-7; D perhaps matches TRBD2 (7 bases). In germline, CDR1 is SGHRS, CDR2 YFSETQ. Trimming removed 7 bases from V and 1 base from J, with 18 bases in between. The CDR3 loop spans 15 amino acids. The CDR3 DNA sequence: TGCGCCAGCTCCTGGAGGGGGGGGATTTCCTACGAGCAGTACTTC. Translated, it gives CASSWRGGISYEQYF.

This clone has a single count. This sequence joins TRBV5-6 and TRBJ2-5; possibly TRBD1 for D (6 bases). V was cut by 5 bases and J by 1 base, with 9 bases left in between. The CDR3 has 13 residues. The germline V gene encodes CDR1 SGHDT and CDR2 YYEEEE. The CDR3 protein is CASRRTAQETQYF. CDR3 bases: TGTGCCAGCAGGCGGACAGCCCAAGAGACCCAGTACTTC.

This sequence joins TRBV5-5 and TRBJ2-5; the D is unclear. The CDR3 loop spans 13 amino acids. Germline CDR1 reads SGHKS; CDR2 reads YYEKEE (reference sequence). Trimming took off 0 bases at V and 1 base at J, with 4 bases between the two ends. CDR3 in amino acids: CASSLASQETQYF. In DNA form, the CDR3 reads TGTGCCAGCAGCTTGGCCAGCCAAGAGACCCAGTACTTC.

The rearrangement joins TRBV5-1 to TRBJ1-1, with no clear D. CDR1 is SGHRS, CDR2 YFSETQ, per germline. V lost 2 bases to trimming and J lost 0 bases, with 14 bases between them. The CDR3 has 16 amino acids. The CDR3 DNA is TGCGCCAGCAGCTTTTCCGGGGAAGCCCTGAACACTGAAGCTTTCTTT. This encodes CASSFSGEALNTEAFF.

This clone was detected a few times. The chain employs TRBV19 and TRBJ1-1; D is perhaps TRBD1 (6 bases). Trimming took off 6 bases at V and 3 bases at J, with 14 bases between the two ends. The CDR3 sequence is 14 residues long. Germline V gene data show CDR1 as LNHDA and CDR2 as SQIVND (reference sequence). CDR3 loop: CASRGGRWHTEAFF. The CDR3 DNA sequence: TGTGCCAGTAGGGGGGGGCGTTGGCACACTGAAGCTTTCTTT.

The chain joins TRBV6-1 to TRBJ2-7, with 7 bases aligning to TRBD1. Unmatched junction bases numbered 7, after V lost 8 bases and J lost 0 bases. Germline lookup yields CDR1 MNHNS and CDR2 SASEGT. This CDR3 is 14 amino acids long. CDR3 sequence: CASRGGQNSYEQYF. CDR3 coding DNA: TGTGCCAGCCGAGGGGGACAGAACTCCTACGAGCAGTACTTC.

The V and J genes are TRBV15 and TRBJ2-3; 8 bases align to TRBD2. CDR1 and CDR2 from the germline V gene are LNHNV and YYDKDF (reference sequence). V shed 4 bases, J shed 2 bases, and the junction held 8 bases outside the gene matches. This CDR3 has 16 amino acids. The DNA of the CDR3 is TGTGCCACCAGCACACGAGCGGGGGAGGTCACAGATACGCAGTATTTT. Its protein product is CATSTRAGEVTDTQYF.

The gene calls are TRBV5-5 and TRBJ1-1, with D unclear. The germline V gene encodes CDR1 SGHKS and CDR2 YYEKEE (reference sequence). V was cut by 3 bases and J by 3 bases, with 27 bases left in between. CDR3 size: 19 residues. The CDR3 nucleotides read TGTGCCAGCAGCTACTTGTATCTCTCTGTTTCGGTAACAGACACTGAAGCTTTCTTT. Translation gives CASSYLYLSVSVTDTEAFF.

The V call is TRBV6-5, the J call TRBJ1-1; TRBD1 might be the D (6 bases). Trimming stripped 0 bases from V and 7 bases from J, with 9 bases between. In germline, CDR1 is MNHEY, CDR2 SVGAGI. This CDR3 spans 13 amino acids. In DNA, the CDR3 is TGTGCCAGCAGTTACTCAGAGGGGGTTGAAGCTTTCTTT. Protein: CASSYSEGVEAFF.

The chain is built from TRBV5-1 and TRBJ2-7, with D possibly being TRBD1 (5 bases). V was shortened by 0 bases and J by 7 bases, with 5 bases between the two germline ends. The CDR3 consists of 11 residues. Germline V gives CDR1 SGHRS, CDR2 YFSETQ. CDR3 DNA sequence: TGCGCCAGCAGCTTGGAGGGGGAGCAGTACTTC. Its translation: CASSLEGEQYF. Looking up the rest from reference TRBV5-1 and TRBJ2-7 gives the full variable domain: KAGVTQTPRYLIKTRGQQVTLSCSPISGHRSVSWYQQTPGQGLQFLFEYFSETQRNKGNFPGRFSGRQFSNSRSEMNVSTLELGDSALYLCASSLEGEQYFGPGTRLTVT.